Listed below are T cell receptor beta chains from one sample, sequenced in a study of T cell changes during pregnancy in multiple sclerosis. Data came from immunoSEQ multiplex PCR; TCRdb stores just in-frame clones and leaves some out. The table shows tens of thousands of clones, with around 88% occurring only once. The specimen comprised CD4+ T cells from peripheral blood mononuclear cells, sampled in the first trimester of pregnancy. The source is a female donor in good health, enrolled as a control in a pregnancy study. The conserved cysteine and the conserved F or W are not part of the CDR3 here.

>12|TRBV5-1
ASSLGGETDTQY
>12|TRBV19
ASSKAGTWETQY
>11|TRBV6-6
ASSYGGRTEAF
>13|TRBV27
ASSFGDRDDEKLF
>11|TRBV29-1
SVGTGTDQPQH
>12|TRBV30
AWSVGGFKGEQY
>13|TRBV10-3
AISPQGASNQPQH
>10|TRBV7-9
ASSFGGQPQH
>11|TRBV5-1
ASGRGTGNTIY
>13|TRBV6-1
ASSVWARRGVEQF
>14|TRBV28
ASSPPGALAKNIQY
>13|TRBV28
ASRGGYSYNSPLH
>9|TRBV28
ASSGSGRAF
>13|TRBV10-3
AISETGGGNTEAF
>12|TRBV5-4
ASSLLGQLYGYT
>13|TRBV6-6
ASRDSRGGWTEAF
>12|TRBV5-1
ASSLGGKSETQY
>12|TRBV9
ASSAVLGSVTQY
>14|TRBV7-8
AIPKAGVRNTGELF
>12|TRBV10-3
AIRGQGGEETQY
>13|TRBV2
ASSEARQGNYGYT
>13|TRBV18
ASSPQGQGGHEQF
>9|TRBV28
AIRSGNIQY
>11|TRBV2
ASAGEISNEQF
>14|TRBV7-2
ASSLTGAGNTDTQY
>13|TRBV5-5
ASSTGPGRADTQY
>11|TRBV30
AWMAVPTYEQY
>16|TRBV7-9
ASSLGQAGGPTYNEQF
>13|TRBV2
ASSDDGGAWRELF
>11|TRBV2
ASRTGSGNTIY
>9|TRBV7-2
ASSPQETQY
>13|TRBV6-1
ASSERRGNYYGYT
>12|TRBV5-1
ASSWGDRDTEAF
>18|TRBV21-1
ASSLGYSGTGRLCNSPLH
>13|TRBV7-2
ASIQVAGLQETQY
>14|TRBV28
ASSLGRSSYNSPLH